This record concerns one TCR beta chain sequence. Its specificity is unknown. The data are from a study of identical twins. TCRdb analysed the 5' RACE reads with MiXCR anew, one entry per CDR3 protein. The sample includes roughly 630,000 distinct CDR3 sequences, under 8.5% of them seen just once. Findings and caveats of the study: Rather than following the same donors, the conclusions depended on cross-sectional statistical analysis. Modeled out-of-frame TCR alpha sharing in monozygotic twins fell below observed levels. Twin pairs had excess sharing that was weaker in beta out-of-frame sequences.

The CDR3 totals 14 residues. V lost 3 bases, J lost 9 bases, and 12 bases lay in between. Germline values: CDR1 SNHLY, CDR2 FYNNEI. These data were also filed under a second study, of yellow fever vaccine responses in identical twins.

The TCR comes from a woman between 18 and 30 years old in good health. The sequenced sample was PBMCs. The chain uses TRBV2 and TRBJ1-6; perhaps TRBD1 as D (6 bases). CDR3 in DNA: TGTGCCAGCAGTGACACAGGGCGGTCTTCACCCCTCCACTTT. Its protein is CASSDTGRSSPLHF.